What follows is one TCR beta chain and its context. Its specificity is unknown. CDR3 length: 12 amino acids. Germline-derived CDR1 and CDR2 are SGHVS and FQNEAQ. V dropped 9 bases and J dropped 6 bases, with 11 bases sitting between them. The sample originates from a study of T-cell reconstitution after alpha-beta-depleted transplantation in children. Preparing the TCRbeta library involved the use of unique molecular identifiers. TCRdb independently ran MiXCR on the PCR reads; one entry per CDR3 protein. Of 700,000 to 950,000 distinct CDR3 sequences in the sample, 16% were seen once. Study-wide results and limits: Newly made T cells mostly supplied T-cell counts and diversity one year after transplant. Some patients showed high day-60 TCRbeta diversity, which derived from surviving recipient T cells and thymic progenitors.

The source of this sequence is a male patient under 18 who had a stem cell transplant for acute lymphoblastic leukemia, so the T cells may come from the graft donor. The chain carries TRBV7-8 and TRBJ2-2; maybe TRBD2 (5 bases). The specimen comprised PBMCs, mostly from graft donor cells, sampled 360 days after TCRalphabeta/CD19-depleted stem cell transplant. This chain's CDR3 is CASRRGPGELFF. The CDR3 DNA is TGTGCCAGTAGAAGAGGGCCCGGGGAGCTGTTTTTT.